The T cell receptor (beta chain) under discussion was sequenced for a study of T cells in Graves' hyperthyroidism and ophthalmopathy. Details on this clonotype: Its specificity is unknown.

Study-level findings and limits: A 13 V-J model separated ophthalmopathy from stable hyperthyroidism.

Each diagnosis was grounded in clinical symptoms, serum thyroxine and TRAb, thyroid ultrasound, and orbital computed tomography. The CDR3 extends over 15 amino acids. The germline gives CDR1 MNHEY, CDR2 SVGEGT. The V segment lost 2 bases and the J segment 0 bases; nucleotides outside the gene matches: 3. RNA transcripts served as the template for amplifying TCR beta CDR3 regions. The HTBI primer set was used in a first-round RT-PCR of the TCR CDR3. TCRdb fed the multiplex PCR reads into MiXCR, producing one record per CDR3 protein. The data hold approximately 700,000 distinct CDR3 sequences, with about a sixth observed a single time.

Sequencing was done on a sample of blood. The chain has TRBV6-2 or TRBV6-3 and TRBJ2-5; TRBD1 matches at 7 bases. The receptor was isolated from a man aged 18 to 29 with Graves' hyperthyroidism. This CDR3 reads CASSYPGTDQETQYF. The CDR3 region has the DNA TGTGCCAGCAGTTACCCCGGGACAGACCAAGAGACCCAGTACTTC.